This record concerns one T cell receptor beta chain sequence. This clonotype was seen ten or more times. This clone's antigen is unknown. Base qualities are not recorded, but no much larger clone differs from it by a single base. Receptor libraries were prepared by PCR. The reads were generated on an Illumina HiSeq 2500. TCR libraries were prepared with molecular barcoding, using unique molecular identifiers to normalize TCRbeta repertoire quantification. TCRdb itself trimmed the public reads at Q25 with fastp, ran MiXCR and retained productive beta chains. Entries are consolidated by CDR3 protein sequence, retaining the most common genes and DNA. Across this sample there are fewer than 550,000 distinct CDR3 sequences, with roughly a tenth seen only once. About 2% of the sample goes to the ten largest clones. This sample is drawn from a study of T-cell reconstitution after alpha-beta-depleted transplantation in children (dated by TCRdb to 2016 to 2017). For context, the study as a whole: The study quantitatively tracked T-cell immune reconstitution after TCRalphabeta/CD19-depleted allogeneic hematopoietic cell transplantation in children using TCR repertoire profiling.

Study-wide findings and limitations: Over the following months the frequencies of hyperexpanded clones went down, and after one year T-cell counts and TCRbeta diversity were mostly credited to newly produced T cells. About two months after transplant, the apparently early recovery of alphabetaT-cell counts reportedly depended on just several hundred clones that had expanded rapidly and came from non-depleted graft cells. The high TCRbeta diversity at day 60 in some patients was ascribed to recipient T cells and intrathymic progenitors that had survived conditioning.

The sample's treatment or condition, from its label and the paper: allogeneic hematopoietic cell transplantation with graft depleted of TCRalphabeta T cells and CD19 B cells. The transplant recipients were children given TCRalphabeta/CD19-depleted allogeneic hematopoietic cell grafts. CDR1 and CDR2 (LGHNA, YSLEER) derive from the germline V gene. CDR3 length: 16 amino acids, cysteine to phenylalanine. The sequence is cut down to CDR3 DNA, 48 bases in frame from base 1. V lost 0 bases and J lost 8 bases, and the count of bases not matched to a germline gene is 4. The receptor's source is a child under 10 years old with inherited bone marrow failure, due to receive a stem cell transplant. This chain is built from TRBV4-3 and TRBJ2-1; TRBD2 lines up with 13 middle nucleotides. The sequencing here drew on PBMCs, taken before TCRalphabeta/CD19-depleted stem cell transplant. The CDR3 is CASSQEGTSGRDEQFF. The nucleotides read TGCGCCAGCAGCCAAGAAGGAACTAGCGGGAGGGATGAGCAGTTCTTC.